The 7 T cell receptor beta chains below were found in one sample sequenced in a study of T cells in Graves' hyperthyroidism and ophthalmopathy. From RNA transcripts, TCR beta CDR3 regions were amplified. A first-round RT-PCR of the TCR CDR3 used the HTBI primer set. TCRdb analysed the multiplex PCR reads with MiXCR anew, one entry per CDR3 protein. The data contain a few hundred thousand distinct CDR3 sequences, approximately 13% of them singletons. The sequenced sample consisted of blood. The source is a woman younger than 45 with Graves' hyperthyroidism that later progressed to Graves' ophthalmopathy.

This clonotype has ten or more counts. The V call is TRBV2, the J call TRBJ2-1, with D hard to call. This CDR3 has 13 residues. Germline V gene data show CDR1 as SNHLY and CDR2 as FYNNEI. Between the trimmed V and J ends, which lost 7 bases and 3 bases, there was a span of 10 bases. The CDR3 reads CASTNEIYNEQFF. CDR3 DNA sequence: TGTGCCAGCACTAACGAAATCTACAATGAGCAGTTCTTC.

Ten or more counts support this clonotype. J is TRBJ2-1 and V is TRBV20-1; TRBD2 matches 8 bases. Germline CDR1 and CDR2: DFQATT and SNEGSKA (reference sequence). J gave up 4 bases and V 2 bases, and 10 bases lay outside the gene matches. This CDR3 contains 16 residues. The CDR3 coding sequence is TGCAGTGCTAGAAGCCCCGGGGGCGGGAGGTACAATGAGCAGTTCTTC. Its protein product is CSARSPGGGRYNEQFF.

The table lists this clonotype with many counts. The chain has TRBV30 and TRBJ2-1, with a possible D match to TRBD2 (6 bases). Trimming took off 3 bases at V and 3 bases at J, with 15 bases between the two ends. Looked up from germline, CDR1 is GTSNPN and CDR2 is SVGIG (reference sequence). The CDR3 has 15 amino acids. CDR3 in DNA: TGTGCCTGGAGCCTCCCGCCGGGAGTCTACAATGAGCAGTTCTTC. This encodes CAWSLPPGVYNEQFF.

This clonotype was detected ten times or more. The chain uses TRBV7-2 and TRBJ2-7; 14 bases match TRBD2. This CDR3 contains 16 residues. V shed 3 bases and J 5 bases; nucleotides not matched to a gene: 6. Germline V gives CDR1 SGHTA, CDR2 FQGNSA. CDR3 nucleotides: TGTGCCAGCAGCTTGGCGGGACTAGCGGGAGTCAACGAGCAGTACTTC. It translates to CASSLAGLAGVNEQYF.

J is TRBJ2-7 and V is TRBV28; the D is unclear. This CDR3 has 14 amino acids. Trimming removed 5 bases from V and 9 bases from J, with 20 bases in between. Germline CDR1 is MDHEN and CDR2 is SYDVKM. CDR3 amino acids: CASSAPGPRLGQYF. The DNA for the CDR3 is TGTGCCAGCAGTGCACCGGGTCCTCGCTTGGGGCAGTACTTC.

About this clonotype itself: With a much larger clone just one base away, this may be a read error. The chain's CDR3 is CASSLRTAGETQYF. DNA of the CDR3: TGTGCCAGCAGCTTAAGAACGGCGGGGGAGACCCAGTACTTC. The chain links TRBV7-2 to TRBJ2-5; D possibly corresponds to TRBD2 (6 bases). V lost 2 bases and J 5 bases, leaving 12 bases between the germline ends. The CDR3 is 14 residues long. Germline V gene data show CDR1 as SGHTA and CDR2 as FQGNSA.

This clonotype has a handful of counts. The genes are TRBV19 and TRBJ2-7; 7 positions agree with TRBD2. CDR1 is LNHDA, CDR2 SQIVND, per germline (reference sequence). V was pared by 5 bases and J by 6 bases, with 13 bases of the junction left unmatched. The CDR3 spans 15 residues. The CDR3 DNA sequence: TGTGCCAGTAGTCCGATTGGCGGGAGTGTTTTCGAGCAGTACTTC. Protein sequence: CASSPIGGSVFEQYF.